Presented here are 23 T cell receptor beta chains from one specimen sequenced in a study of response to subunit inactivated influenza vaccine. TCRdb reanalysed the RT-PCR reads using MiXCR and keeps one entry per CDR3 protein. The sample records 500,000 to 600,000 distinct CDR3 sequences, 10% to 15% being singletons. This specimen consisted of PBMCs from blood, obtained 45 days after vaccination. Receptors originate from a man aged 50 to 60 who received an inactivated influenza vaccine.

This rearrangement joins TRBV4-2 to TRBJ1-5; D is uncertain. Trimming stripped 0 bases from V and 6 bases from J, with 9 bases between. In germline, CDR1 is LGHNA, CDR2 YNFKEQ. This CDR3 has 14 amino acids. CDR3 DNA sequence: TGTGCCAGCAGCCAAGAGGCCGATCCTCAGCCCCAGCATTTT. Protein sequence: CASSQEADPQPQHF.

The chain uses TRBV7-3 and TRBJ2-3; a weak D match, TRBD2 (6 bases). Trimming stripped 4 bases from V and 3 bases from J, with 11 bases between. Looked up from germline, CDR1 is SGHTA and CDR2 is FQGTGA. The length of the CDR3 is 14 residues. CDR3 in amino acids: CASSSEGRTDTQYF. In DNA form, the CDR3 reads TGTGCCAGCAGCTCGGAGGGCCGTACAGATACGCAGTATTTT.

This clonotype has at least ten counts. J is TRBJ2-3 and V is TRBV29-1, with a tentative D call TRBD1 (6 bases). The ends were cut back, 4 bases at V and 6 bases at J, with 11 bases in the middle. Germline V gene lookup returns CDR1 SQVTM and CDR2 ANQGSEA. The CDR3 loop spans 12 amino acids. This CDR3 is CSVARQGDTQYF. CDR3 nucleotides: TGCAGCGTTGCCCGTCAGGGGGATACGCAGTATTTT.

This clonotype was seen a handful of times. CDR3 nucleotides: TGTGCCAGCAGCCGACGGACAGGGGATAATTCACCCCTCCACTTT. Translation: CASSRRTGDNSPLHF. J is TRBJ1-6 and V is TRBV13; TRBD1 agrees at 9 bases. The germline V gene has CDR1 PRHDT and CDR2 FYEKMQ (reference sequence). The trim removed 5 bases at V and 5 bases at J, leaving 4 bases unmatched. The CDR3 runs 15 residues.

This clonotype was counted a few times. The rearrangement joins TRBV10-3 to TRBJ2-7; possibly TRBD1 for D (6 bases). This CDR3 is built from 17 residues. V was cut by 0 bases and J by 0 bases, with 15 bases left in between. CDR1 and CDR2 (germline): ENHRY, SYGVKD. The CDR3 nucleotides are TGTGCCATCAGTGAGTCGTGGTTGGGGGACACCTCCTACGAGCAGTACTTC. Protein sequence: CAISESWLGDTSYEQYF.

The chain couples TRBV20-1 to TRBJ2-2; 9 bases match TRBD2. J was trimmed by 0 bases and V by 5 bases; bases with no gene match: 4. Germline CDR1 and CDR2: DFQATT and SNEGSKA (reference sequence). The CDR3 runs 15 residues. The CDR3 is CSACSGSANTGELFF. Written as DNA, the CDR3 is TGCAGTGCTTGTAGCGGGAGCGCGAACACCGGGGAGCTGTTTTTT.

The chain uses TRBV14 and TRBJ2-2, with unresolved D. CDR3 size: 14 residues. V was trimmed by 1 base and J by 4 bases, leaving 7 bases between them. Germline V gene sequence: CDR1 SGHDN, CDR2 FVKESK. CDR3 nucleotide sequence: TGTGCCAGCAGCCAAGGAAGCCGCACCGGGGAGCTGTTTTTT. Translated, it gives CASSQGSRTGELFF.

This clonotype was counted ten times or more. This chain uses TRBV6-1 with TRBJ1-2, with unresolved D. Germline V gives CDR1 MNHNS, CDR2 SASEGT. The CDR3 has 13 amino acids. Trimming took 10 bases from V and 4 from J, leaving 16 bases between them. CDR3 sequence: CATLGRGIYGYTF. CDR3 in DNA: TGTGCCACCTTAGGGCGCGGAATCTATGGCTACACCTTC.

This sequence joins TRBV6-1 and TRBJ2-2; possibly TRBD1 for D (6 bases). Germline V lookup: CDR1 MNHNS, CDR2 SASEGT. V lost 6 bases, J lost 3 bases, and 11 bases lay in between. This CDR3 is 14 amino acids long. CDR3 sequence reads: CASRDRRDTGELFF. The DNA of the CDR3 is TGTGCCAGCAGAGACAGGCGCGACACCGGGGAGCTGTTTTTT.

V gene TRBV4-2 combines with J gene TRBJ2-3, with TRBD2 identical over 9 bases. The germline V gene encodes CDR1 LGHNA and CDR2 YNFKEQ. V lost 1 base to trimming and J lost 4 bases; unmatched junction nucleotides: 3. This CDR3 contains 15 residues. The CDR3 DNA sequence: TGTGCCAGCAGCCAAGCCATAGCGGGGGCAGATACGCAGTATTTT. This sequence encodes CASSQAIAGADTQYF.

This sequence joins TRBV11-1 and TRBJ2-7, with TRBD2 matching over 7 bases. V lost 2 bases and J lost 2; bases outside the gene matches: 9. Germline loops: CDR1 SGHAT, CDR2 FQDESV (reference sequence). The CDR3 consists of 16 residues. The DNA for the CDR3 is TGTGCCAGCAGCTTATTTTCTAGCGGCTTACCCTACGAGCAGTACTTC. Protein: CASSLFSSGLPYEQYF.

This chain uses TRBV5-1 with TRBJ1-2; 9 nucleotides agree with TRBD1. This CDR3 contains 16 residues. Germline V gives CDR1 SGHRS, CDR2 YFSETQ. The ends lost 4 bases at V and 7 bases at J; junction bases unmatched: 14. Here the CDR3 DNA reads TGCGCCAGCAGCAAACGATCACGGGACAGGGAGAGTGGCTACACCTTC. Translated: CASSKRSRDRESGYTF.

This chain uses TRBV12-3 or TRBV12-4 with TRBJ2-3; 8 nucleotides align to TRBD1. The junction had 9 bases not matched to a gene; V was cut back by 9 bases and J by 4 bases. The CDR3 contains 14 residues. The CDR3 nucleotides are TGTGCCAGTACCGACAGGGGTGAGGCAGATACGCAGTATTTT. Translated, it gives CASTDRGEADTQYF.

V gene TRBV3-1 combines with J gene TRBJ1-2, with unresolved D. Trimming cost V 3 bases and J 4 bases, with 12 bases left between them. The CDR3 is 14 amino acids. CDR1 and CDR2 from the germline V gene are LGHDT and YNNKEL (reference sequence). The CDR3 loop reads CASSQLGPSYGYTF. The CDR3 DNA reads TGTGCCAGCAGCCAGTTGGGCCCCTCCTATGGCTACACCTTC. The whole variable domain, remainder taken from reference TRBV3-1 and TRBJ1-2, is DTAVSQTPKYLVTQMGNDKSIKCEQNLGHDTMYWYKQDSKKFLKIMFSYNNKELIINETVPNRFSPKSPDKAHLNLHINSLELGDSAVYFCASSQLGPSYGYTFGSGTRLTVV.

The rearrangement joins TRBV5-1 to TRBJ1-2; D gene ambiguous. The germline V and J ends were trimmed by 2 bases and 2 bases, with 13 bases remaining between them. The CDR3 is made up of 15 amino acids. CDR1 SGHRS and CDR2 YFSETQ come from the germline V gene. CDR3 sequence reads: CASSLAGGRNYGYTF. CDR3 sequence (DNA): TGCGCCAGCAGCTTAGCAGGCGGAAGGAACTATGGCTACACCTTC.

This clonotype occurred a few times. The chain combines TRBV7-2 with TRBJ2-7, with 8 bases aligning to TRBD1. The germline V gene has CDR1 SGHTA and CDR2 FQGNSA. V lost 5 bases to trimming and J lost 5 bases; unmatched junction nucleotides: 8. The CDR3 extends over 14 amino acids. The CDR3 region has the DNA TGTGCCAGCAGCCCGGGACAGGCGAGCAACGAGCAGTACTTC. Protein sequence: CASSPGQASNEQYF.

The J gene is TRBJ2-2, the V gene TRBV12-3 or TRBV12-4, with 7 bases matching TRBD1. This CDR3 comprises 17 residues. J gave up 5 bases and V 2 bases, and 11 bases lay outside the gene matches. CDR3 protein: CASSLPQRDRPTGELFF. As DNA, the CDR3 is TGTGCCAGCAGTTTACCCCAACGGGACAGACCTACCGGGGAGCTGTTTTTT.

The V call is TRBV10-3, the J call TRBJ2-3; 9 bases are a match to TRBD1. The ends lost 11 bases at V and 6 bases at J; junction bases unmatched: 12. CDR1 is ENHRY and CDR2 is SYGVKD in the germline V gene. The CDR3 is 14 amino acids. The CDR3 nucleotides read TGTGCCGTATCGGGACAGGGAGGTGTTGATACGCAGTATTTT. Translated, it gives CAVSGQGGVDTQYF.

In nucleotides, the CDR3 is TGTGCCAGCAGTTTCCTCGGACTAGCGGGGGAAGGGTACGAGCAGTACTTC. Translated, it gives CASSFLGLAGEGYEQYF. The chain uses TRBV27 and TRBJ2-7; 13 nucleotides align to TRBD2. With V trimmed by 3 bases and J by 4 bases, 9 bases remained unmatched. This CDR3 region has 17 residues. CDR1 MNHEY and CDR2 SMNVEV come from the germline V gene (reference sequence).

The J gene is TRBJ1-4, the V gene TRBV7-2; 9 bases line up with TRBD1. Germline V CDR1 and CDR2: SGHTA, FQGNSA. V dropped 1 base and J dropped 4; count of bases not matched to a gene: 4. This CDR3 is built from 16 residues. The CDR3 nucleotides are TGTGCCAGCAGCTTAGGACCGGGACAGGGTAATGAAAAACTGTTTTTT. Amino acids: CASSLGPGQGNEKLFF.

This clonotype was detected many times. The chain links TRBV20-1 to TRBJ2-1; D uncertain. The ends were cut back, 1 base at V and 11 bases at J, with 6 bases in the middle. Germline lookup yields CDR1 DFQATT and CDR2 SNEGSKA (reference sequence). There are 10 residues in the CDR3. This CDR3 reads CSARGEKQFF. CDR3 in DNA: TGCAGTGCTAGAGGGGAAAAGCAGTTCTTC.

This clonotype has more than one count but fewer than ten. CDR3 in amino acids: CATSDDSSYEQYF. Written as DNA, the CDR3 is TGTGCCACCAGTGATGACAGCTCCTACGAGCAGTACTTC. The chain combines TRBV15 with TRBJ2-7; maybe TRBD1 (5 bases). V lost 6 bases, J lost 0 bases, and 9 bases lay in between. CDR3 length: 13 residues. Germline CDR1 is LNHNV and CDR2 is YYDKDF (reference sequence).

This clonotype was seen only a few times. The rearrangement uses TRBV12-3 or TRBV12-4 and TRBJ1-1, with D tentatively TRBD1 (5 bases). Trimming took off 3 bases at V and 5 bases at J, with 13 bases between the two ends. CDR3 length: 14 residues. CDR3 loop: CASSFGAEGTEAFF. The CDR3, as DNA: TGTGCCAGCAGTTTTGGTGCAGAGGGGACTGAAGCTTTCTTT.